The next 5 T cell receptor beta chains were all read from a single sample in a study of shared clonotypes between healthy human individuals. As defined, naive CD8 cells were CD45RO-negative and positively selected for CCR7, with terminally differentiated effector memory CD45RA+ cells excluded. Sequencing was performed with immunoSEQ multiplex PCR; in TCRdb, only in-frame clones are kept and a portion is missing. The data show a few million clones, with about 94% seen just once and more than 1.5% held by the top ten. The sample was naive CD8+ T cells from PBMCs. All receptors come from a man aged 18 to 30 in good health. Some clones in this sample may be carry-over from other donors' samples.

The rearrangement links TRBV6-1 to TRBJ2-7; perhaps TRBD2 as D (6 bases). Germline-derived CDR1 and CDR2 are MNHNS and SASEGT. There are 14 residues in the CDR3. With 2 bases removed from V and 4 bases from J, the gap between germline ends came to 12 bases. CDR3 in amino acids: CASSEPPGEYEQYF. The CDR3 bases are TGTGCCAGCAGTGAACCGCCGGGAGAGTACGAGCAGTACTTC.

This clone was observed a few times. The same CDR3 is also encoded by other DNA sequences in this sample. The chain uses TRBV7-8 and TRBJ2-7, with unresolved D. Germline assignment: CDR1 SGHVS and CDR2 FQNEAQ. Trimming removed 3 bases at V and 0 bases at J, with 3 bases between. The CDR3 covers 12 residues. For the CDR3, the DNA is TGTGCCAGCAGCTTCAGCTCCTACGAGCAGTACTTC. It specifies CASSFSSYEQYF.

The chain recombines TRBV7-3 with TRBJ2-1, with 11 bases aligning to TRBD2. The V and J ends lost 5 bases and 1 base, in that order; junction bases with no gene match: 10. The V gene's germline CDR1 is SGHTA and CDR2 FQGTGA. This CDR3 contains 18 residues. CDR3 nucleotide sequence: TGTGCCAGCAGCCCGGCCCCGACTAGCGGGACATCCTACAATGAGCAGTTCTTC. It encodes CASSPAPTSGTSYNEQFF. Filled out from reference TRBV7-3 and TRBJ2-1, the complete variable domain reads GAGVSQTPSNKVTEKGKYVELRCDPISGHTALYWYRQSLGQGPEFLIYFQGTGAADDSGLPNDRFFAVRPEGSVSTLKIQRTERGDSAVYLCASSPAPTSGTSYNEQFFGPGTRLTVL.

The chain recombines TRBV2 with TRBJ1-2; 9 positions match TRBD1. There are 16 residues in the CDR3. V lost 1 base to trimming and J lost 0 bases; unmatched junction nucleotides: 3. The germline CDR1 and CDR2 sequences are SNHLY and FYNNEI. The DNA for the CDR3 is TGTGCCAGCAGTGAAGAAAGGACAGGGGCTAACTATGGCTACACCTTC. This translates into CASSEERTGANYGYTF.

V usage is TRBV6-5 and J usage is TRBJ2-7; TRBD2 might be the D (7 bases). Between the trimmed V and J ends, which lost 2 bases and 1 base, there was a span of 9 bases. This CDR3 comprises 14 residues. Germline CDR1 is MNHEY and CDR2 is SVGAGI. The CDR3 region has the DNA TGTGCCAGCAGTTACGGGGGGGCTTCCTACGAGCAGTACTTC. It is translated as CASSYGGASYEQYF.